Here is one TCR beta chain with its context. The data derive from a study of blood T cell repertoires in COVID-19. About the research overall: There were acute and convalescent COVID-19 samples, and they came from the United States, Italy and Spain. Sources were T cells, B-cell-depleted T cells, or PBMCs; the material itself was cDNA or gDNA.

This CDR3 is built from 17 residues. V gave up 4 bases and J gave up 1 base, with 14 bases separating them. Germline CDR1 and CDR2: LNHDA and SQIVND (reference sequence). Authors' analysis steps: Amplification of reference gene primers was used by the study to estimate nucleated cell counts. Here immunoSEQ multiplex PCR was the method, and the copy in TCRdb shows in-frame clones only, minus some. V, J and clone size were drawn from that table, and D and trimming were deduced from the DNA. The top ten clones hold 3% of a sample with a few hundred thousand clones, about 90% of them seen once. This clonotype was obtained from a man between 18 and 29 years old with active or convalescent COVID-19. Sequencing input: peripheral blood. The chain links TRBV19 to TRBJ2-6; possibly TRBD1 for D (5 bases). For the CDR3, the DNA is TGTGCCAGTAGTACCTGGCAGGGCCTTTCTGGGGCCAACGTCCTGACTTTC. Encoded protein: CASSTWQGLSGANVLTF.